This T cell receptor (beta chain) was profiled in a study of blood T cell repertoires in COVID-19 (dated by TCRdb to about 2020). Study-wide context: Samples from collaborators originated in the United States, Italy and Spain and spanned both the acute and convalescent phases of COVID-19. The prospective study material was composed of cDNA or gDNA derived from T cells, B-cell-depleted T cells, or PBMCs. Subjects who had been exposed to COVID-19, were actively infected with it, or had recovered from it provided the deeply sampled blood TCRbeta repertoires that made up the dataset. A freely available public database, intended as a resource for researchers studying the immune response to SARS-CoV-2, is where the repertoires were released. The samples were drawn from two sources: the first 160 participants of the ongoing ImmuneRACE study, and some 1,300 subjects contributed by 6 global collaborators. A de-identified subject ID, COVID-19 status, age in years and sex were almost always included in the sample metadata. Where available, HLA class I and class II types were obtained from metadata supplied by the sample provider rather than from assay-based typing. Summary of the overall study and its limitations: How much clinical and demographic metadata was included differed by source and by participant, and the metadata was provided uncurated.

Collaborating institutions collected whole blood in K2EDTA tubes following their own protocols. For TCRbeta analysis, collaborators shipped samples in one of three forms: frozen whole blood, isolated PBMCs, or DNA extracted from either of those sample types. In regard to this clone: This receptor's antigen is unknown. Base qualities are not provided; no much larger clone lies one nucleotide away.

CDR3 length: 17 amino acids, cysteine to phenylalanine. Only CDR3 DNA remains: 51 bases, in frame from the first base. CDR1 and CDR2 are drawn from the germline V gene: SGHAT, FQNNGV. V lost 2 bases and J lost 4 bases, and the count of bases not matched to a germline gene is 7. The immunoSEQ Assay, a bias-controlled multiplex PCR, was used to amplify TCRbeta CDR3 regions from genomic DNA. As for how the authors treated the data: The number of nucleated cells in each sample was estimated from the amplification of reference gene primers within the assay. To quantify the absolute abundance of each unique TCRbeta CDR3 rearrangement, sequence reads were collapsed and filtered. For each sample, productive Simpson clonality was calculated by taking the square root of Simpson's diversity index across productive rearrangements. The immuneACCESS repertoire file appears here via TCRdb, limited to in-frame rearrangements. These files lack a portion of the clones; in checked studies, under half of the deficit traces to unresolved V genes, and the cause of the others is not known. That table is the source of V, J and clone size, and D and trimming were worked out from the DNA. In this sample the table shows about 45,000 clones, 80% of which occur a single time. The ten top clones hold around 19% of the sample.

The rearranged segments are TRBV11-2 and TRBJ2-2, and TRBD2 aligns with 10 junction nucleotides. The clonotype comes from a man aged 65 to 85 with acute or convalescent COVID-19. The material sequenced was peripheral blood. The nucleotide sequence is given as TGTGCCAGCAGCTTAAAAGCGGGGGGGCCCGGCACCGGGGAGCTGTTTTTT. This translates into CASSLKAGGPGTGELFF.